One T cell receptor beta chain is described in this entry. As yet, its antigen is unknown. The data are from a study of T cells after yellow fever vaccination. Study-level points and caveats: Re-detected after boosting: most primary clones, 96% of CD4 and about 85% of CD8.

It was through 5'RACE template switching that TCR cDNA was made, with a universal primer site and UMIs added. TCRdb recomputed calls from the 5' RACE reads with MiXCR, one row per CDR3 protein. The repertoire holds approximately 160,000 distinct CDR3 sequences, with around 9.7% as singletons. Sequences were derived from CD8+ T cells sorted from PBMCs, sampled 45 days after the yellow fever booster vaccination. The sequence was obtained from a man younger than 35 who received the YFV17D yellow fever vaccine.

CDR3 DNA: TGTGCTAGTGGTTTGGGCAGCACTGAAGCTTTCTTT. Translated: CASGLGSTEAFF. This chain links TRBV12-5 with TRBJ1-1; no definite D call. The V end was cut by 1 base, the J end by 4 bases, with 4 bases between. The CDR3 has 12 amino acids. Germline lookup yields CDR1 LGHNT and CDR2 FRNRAP.